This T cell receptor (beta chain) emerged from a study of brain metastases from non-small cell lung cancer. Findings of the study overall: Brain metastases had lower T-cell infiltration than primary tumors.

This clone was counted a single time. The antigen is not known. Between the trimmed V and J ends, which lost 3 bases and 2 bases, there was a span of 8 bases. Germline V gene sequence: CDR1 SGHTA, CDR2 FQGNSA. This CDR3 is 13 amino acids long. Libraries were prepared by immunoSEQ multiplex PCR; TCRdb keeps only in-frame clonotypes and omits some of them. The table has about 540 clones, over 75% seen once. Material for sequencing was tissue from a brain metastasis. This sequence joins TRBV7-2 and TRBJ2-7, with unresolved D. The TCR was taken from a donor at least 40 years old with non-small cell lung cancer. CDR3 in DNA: TGTGCCAGCAGCTTTAGTGCGGCCTACGAGCAGTACTTC. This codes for CASSFSAAYEQYF.